These 3 T cell receptor beta chains share one sample of origin, sequenced in a study of blood T cell repertoires in COVID-19. Some clones are missing from TCRdb's copy, which holds only in-frame ones; the method was immunoSEQ multiplex PCR. The sample lists about 150,000 clones; about 80% were seen once. Specimen: PBMCs or T cells enriched from blood (not recorded which). These receptors all stem from a man between 50 and 59 years old who had recovered from COVID-19.

This chain links TRBV5-1 with TRBJ1-2; TRBD1 might be the D (5 bases). CDR1 and CDR2 (germline): SGHRS, YFSETQ. CDR3 length: 15 amino acids. V lost 9 bases, J lost 0 bases, and 18 bases lay in between. CDR3 DNA sequence: TGCGCCACCTCCCTTGGGGCTGCAACTAACTATGGCTACACCTTC. Encoded protein: CATSLGAATNYGYTF.

The count of this clone is one. The chain couples TRBV19 to TRBJ1-4; D gene uncertain. Germline V gene data show CDR1 as LNHDA and CDR2 as SQIVND (reference sequence). The V gene lost 6 bases and the J gene lost 2 bases, with 10 bases spanning the gap. The CDR3 covers 14 residues. CDR3 in DNA: TGTGCCAGTAGGGCGGGGTTCACTAATGAAAAACTGTTTTTT. This translates into CASRAGFTNEKLFF.

This clone has a handful of counts. This CDR3 reads CASSTLTGPNSPLHF. Written as DNA, the CDR3 is TGTGCCAGTAGTACCCTGACAGGGCCTAATTCACCCCTCCACTTT. The chain links TRBV19 to TRBJ1-6, with TRBD1 matching 7 bases. The CDR3 totals 15 residues. Germline CDR1 is LNHDA and CDR2 is SQIVND (reference sequence). The J segment lost 6 bases and the V segment lost 4 bases, leaving 6 bases of the junction unmatched.